This T cell receptor (beta chain) was recovered during a study of blood T cell repertoires in COVID-19. Overall study context: Sample material is recorded as cDNA or gDNA derived from T cells, B-cell-depleted T cells, or PBMCs.

Profiling relied on immunoSEQ multiplex PCR, and the TCRdb table lists in-frame clones only, not all of them. The data hold some 130,000 clones, with around 80% observed a single time. This CDR3 comprises 15 residues. CDR1 is MNHEY and CDR2 is SMNVEV in the germline V gene (reference sequence). V was clipped by 5 bases and J by 5 bases; unmatched bases: 11. The V and J genes are TRBV27 and TRBJ2-5; 7 bases map to TRBD1. The sample was peripheral blood. The TCR comes from an older man with acute or convalescent COVID-19. DNA for the CDR3: TGTGCCAGCAGTCCCGGGACAGAGCCCGGGGAGACCCAGTACTTC. Translated: CASSPGTEPGETQYF.